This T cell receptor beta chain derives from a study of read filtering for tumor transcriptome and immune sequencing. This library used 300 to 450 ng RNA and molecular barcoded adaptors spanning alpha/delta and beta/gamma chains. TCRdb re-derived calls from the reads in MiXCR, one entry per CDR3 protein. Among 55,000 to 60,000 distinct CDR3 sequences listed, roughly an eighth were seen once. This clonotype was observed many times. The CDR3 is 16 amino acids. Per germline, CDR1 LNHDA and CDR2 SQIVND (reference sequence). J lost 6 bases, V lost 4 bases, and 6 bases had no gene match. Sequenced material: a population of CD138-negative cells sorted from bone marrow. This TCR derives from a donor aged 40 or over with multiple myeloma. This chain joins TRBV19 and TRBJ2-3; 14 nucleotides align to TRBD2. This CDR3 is CASSTLGTSGGDTQYF. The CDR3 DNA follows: TGTGCCAGTAGTACCCTCGGGACTAGCGGGGGTGATACGCAGTATTTT.